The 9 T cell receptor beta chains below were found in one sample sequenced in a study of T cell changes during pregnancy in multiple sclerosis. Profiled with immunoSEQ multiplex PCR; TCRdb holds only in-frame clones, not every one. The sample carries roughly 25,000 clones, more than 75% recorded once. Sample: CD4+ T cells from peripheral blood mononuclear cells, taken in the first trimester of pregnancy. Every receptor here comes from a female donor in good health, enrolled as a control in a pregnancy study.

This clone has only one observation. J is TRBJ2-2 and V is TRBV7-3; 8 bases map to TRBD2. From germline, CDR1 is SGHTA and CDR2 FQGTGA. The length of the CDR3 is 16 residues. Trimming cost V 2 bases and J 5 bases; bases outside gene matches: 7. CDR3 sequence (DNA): TGTGCCAGCAGCTTAGCGGGGGGATCTGGGACCGGGGAGCTGTTTTTT. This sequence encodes CASSLAGGSGTGELFF.

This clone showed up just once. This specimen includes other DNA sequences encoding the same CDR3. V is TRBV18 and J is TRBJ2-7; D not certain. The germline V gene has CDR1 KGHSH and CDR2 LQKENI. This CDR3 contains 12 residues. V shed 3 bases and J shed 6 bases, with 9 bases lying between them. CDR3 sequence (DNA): TGTGCCAGCTCACCTCTACCGCTCGAGCAGTACTTC. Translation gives CASSPLPLEQYF.

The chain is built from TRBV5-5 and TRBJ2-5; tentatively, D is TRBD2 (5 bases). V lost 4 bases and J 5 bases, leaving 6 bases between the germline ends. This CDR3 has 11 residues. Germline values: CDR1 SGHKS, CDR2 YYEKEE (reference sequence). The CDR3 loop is CASSGGETQYF. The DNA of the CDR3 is TGTGCCAGCAGCGGCGGGGAGACCCAGTACTTC.

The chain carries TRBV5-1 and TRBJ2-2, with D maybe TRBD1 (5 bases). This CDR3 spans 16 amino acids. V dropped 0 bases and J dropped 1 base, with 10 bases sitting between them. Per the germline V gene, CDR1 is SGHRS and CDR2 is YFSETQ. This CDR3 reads CASSLEGVVNTGELFF. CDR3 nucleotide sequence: TGCGCCAGCAGCTTGGAAGGGGTGGTGAACACCGGGGAGCTGTTTTTT.

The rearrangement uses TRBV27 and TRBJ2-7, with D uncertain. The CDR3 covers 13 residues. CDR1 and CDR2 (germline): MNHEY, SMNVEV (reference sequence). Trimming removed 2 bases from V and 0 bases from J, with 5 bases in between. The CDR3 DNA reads TGTGCCAGCAGTTTAAAGAGCTCCTACGAGCAGTACTTC. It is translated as CASSLKSSYEQYF.

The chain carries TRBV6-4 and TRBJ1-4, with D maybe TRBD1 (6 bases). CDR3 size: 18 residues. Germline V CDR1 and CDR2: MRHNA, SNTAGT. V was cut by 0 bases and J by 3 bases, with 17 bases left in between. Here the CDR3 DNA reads TGTGCCAGCAGTGACTCGGCAGGGGCGAGGTGCGCTAATGAAAAACTGTTTTTT. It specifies CASSDSAGARCANEKLFF.

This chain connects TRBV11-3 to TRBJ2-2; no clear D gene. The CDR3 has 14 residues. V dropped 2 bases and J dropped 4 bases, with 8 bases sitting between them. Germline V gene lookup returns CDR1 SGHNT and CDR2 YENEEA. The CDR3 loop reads CASSLTASTGELFF. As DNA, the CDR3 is TGTGCCAGCAGCTTAACAGCCTCCACCGGGGAGCTGTTTTTT.

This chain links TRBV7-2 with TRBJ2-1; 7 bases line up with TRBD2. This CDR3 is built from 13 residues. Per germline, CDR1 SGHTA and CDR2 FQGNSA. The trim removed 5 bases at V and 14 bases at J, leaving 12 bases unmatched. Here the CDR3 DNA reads TGTGCCAGCAGCAATCCCCCTAGCGGTCCCGAGTTCTTC. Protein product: CASSNPPSGPEFF.

This CDR3 reads CASSLGWGLGEKLFF. CDR3 in DNA: TGTGCCAGCAGCTTAGGTTGGGGGCTAGGGGAAAAACTGTTTTTT. The rearrangement joins TRBV7-8 to TRBJ1-4; a weak D match, TRBD1 (6 bases). V lost 1 base to trimming and J lost 8 bases, with 14 bases between them. From germline, CDR1 is SGHVS and CDR2 FQNEAQ. CDR3 length: 15 residues.